This TCR beta chain is from a study of spatial heterogeneity in lung cancer (dated by TCRdb to the late 2010s). Looking at the study overall: Beta-chain transcripts were consistently detected in greater numbers than alpha-chain transcripts, which likely reflected higher beta-chain transcript abundance. In the raw uncorrected reads, each unique combination of TCR and UMI appeared on average more than ten times. In non-small cell lung cancer, the study quantitatively compared TCR alpha and beta repertoires across several tumor regions, matched nontumor lung, and blood. Nonsynonymous mutation counts, determined by whole-exome sequencing of tumor tissue, were related to TCR repertoire features. At surgery, hundreds of tumor regions, around 65 matched nontumor lung samples and fewer than 60 PBMC samples were TCR-sequenced for both alpha and beta chains.

In light of the paper, this sample's time point label describes: sample taken at primary tumor resection. For TCR sequencing, whole RNA was extracted from tumor and nontumor lung tissue, or from cryopreserved PBMC samples, and no cell sorting was done. Donors were some 78 patients with early-stage, untreated non-small cell lung cancer from the lung TRACERx cohort. Only patients with enough RNA available from two or more tumor regions were chosen for TCR sequencing. Libraries were built with 5' RACE. The sequencer was a NextSeq 500. In the TCR library protocol, a unique molecular identifier was attached to each TCR cDNA molecule so that PCR and sequencing errors could be corrected. Processing in the source paper ran as follows. Decombinator tools were used for TCR identification, UMI-based error correction and CDR3 extraction. Expanded TCRs were defined as those above a frequency of 2 per 1,000, corresponding to the top 1% of the tumor frequency distribution. Rényi diversity was computed with the R vegan package after subsampling each repertoire 100 times to 5,000 TCRs. CDR3 similarity networks were built from amino acid triplet string-kernel similarity, with CDR3s being connected when pairwise similarity was above 0.82. TCRdb reran the public reads through fastp at Q25 and MiXCR, keeping productive beta chains. Here each entry gathers all rows of one CDR3 protein and keeps the most common genes and DNA. None of the V and J calls come from the authors' own analysis; TCRdb made them. This sample has roughly 79,000 distinct CDR3 sequences in its table, and around 13% of those were observed once. The top ten clones comprise around 4.6% of the sample.

Overall study results and their limits: Ubiquitous expanded tumor TCRs were detected in blood more often at tumor resection than at routine follow-up. Confirming at a functional level the hypothesis that regional TCRs recognize regional mutations was considered to require additional single-cell paired TCR alpha and beta sequencing.

The CDR3 runs 12 residues from the cysteine to the phenylalanine. Only the CDR3 region is kept as DNA, spanning 36 bases read in frame from base 1. V and J lose 6 bases and 8 bases, and a span of 16 bases separates them. CDR1 and CDR2, looked up from the germline V gene (reference sequence), are DFQATT and SNEGSKA. A word on this clonotype: Which antigen it targets is not known. No base qualities exist here, and no much larger clone lies one base off it.

This TCR was sampled from a male donor with early-stage non-small cell lung cancer. The chain is encoded by TRBV20-1 joined to TRBJ1-2; the best D guess is TRBD1, with 6 bases matching. The sample in question was PBMCs, obtained at surgery. The CDR3 protein: CSAGTGSGGYTF. The bases read TGCAGTGCCGGAACAGGGAGTGGAGGCTACACCTTC.